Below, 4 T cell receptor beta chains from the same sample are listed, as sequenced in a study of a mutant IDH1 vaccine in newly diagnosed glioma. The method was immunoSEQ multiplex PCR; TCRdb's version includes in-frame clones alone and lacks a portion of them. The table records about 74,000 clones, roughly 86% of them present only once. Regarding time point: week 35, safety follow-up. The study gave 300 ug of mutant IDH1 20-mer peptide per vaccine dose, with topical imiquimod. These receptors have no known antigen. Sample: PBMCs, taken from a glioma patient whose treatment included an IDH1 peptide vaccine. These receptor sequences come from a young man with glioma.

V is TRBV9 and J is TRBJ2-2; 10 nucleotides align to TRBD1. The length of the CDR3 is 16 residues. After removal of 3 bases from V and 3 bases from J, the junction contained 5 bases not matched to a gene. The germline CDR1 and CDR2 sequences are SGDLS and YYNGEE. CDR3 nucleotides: TGTGCCAGCAGCGCTAGGGACAGGGGTGACACCGGGGAGCTGTTTTTT. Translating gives CASSARDRGDTGELFF.

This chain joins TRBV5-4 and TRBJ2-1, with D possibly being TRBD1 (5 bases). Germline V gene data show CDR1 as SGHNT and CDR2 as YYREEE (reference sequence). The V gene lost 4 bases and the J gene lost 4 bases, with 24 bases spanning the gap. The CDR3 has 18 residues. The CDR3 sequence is CASSLESLRGGRYNEQFF. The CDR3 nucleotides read TGTGCCAGCAGCCTGGAGAGTTTAAGGGGCGGTAGGTACAATGAGCAGTTCTTC.

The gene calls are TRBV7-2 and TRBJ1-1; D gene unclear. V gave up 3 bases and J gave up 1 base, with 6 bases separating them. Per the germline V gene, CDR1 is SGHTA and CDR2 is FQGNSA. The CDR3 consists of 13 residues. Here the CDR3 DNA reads TGTGCCAGCAGCTTCTCTGCGAACACTGAAGCTTTCTTT. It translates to CASSFSANTEAFF.

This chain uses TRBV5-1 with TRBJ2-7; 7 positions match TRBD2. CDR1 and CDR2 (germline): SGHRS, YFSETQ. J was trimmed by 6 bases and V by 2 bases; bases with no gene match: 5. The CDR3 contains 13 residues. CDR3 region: CASSLGLVSEQYF. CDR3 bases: TGCGCCAGCAGCTTAGGACTAGTCTCCGAGCAGTACTTC.